Sequencing of this T cell receptor (beta chain) was carried out in a study of human T cells and chemical hapten exposure. About the study: The patients were mostly female; they had alopecia areata, totalis or universalis.

The CDR3 loop spans 16 amino acids. The V end lost 6 bases, the J end lost 1 base, and 18 bases lay between the germline ends. As for time point: patch test 2, 6 weeks after DPC sensitization. Stated treatment: therapeutic diphenylcyclopropenone sensitization with weekly scalp DPC. Donation of samples came from alopecia patients who were 18 to 70 years old and suitable for DPC. Unique molecular identifiers were attached to individual cDNA molecules during library preparation. MiXCR was run by TCRdb on the RACE reads, yielding one entry per CDR3 protein. The profile covers 70,000 to 95,000 distinct CDR3 sequences, with around 6.7% appearing a single time and 1% to 1.5% taken by the ten largest.

The receptor was derived from a woman aged 25 to 45 with alopecia areata. Some clones in this sample may be carry-over from other donors' samples. This chain uses TRBV12-3 or TRBV12-4 with TRBJ1-1; D gene uncertain. The source material was whole blood, sampled in connection with sensitization to the hapten diphenylcyclopropenone (DPC). The CDR3 is CASRAKGNIANTEAFF. DNA of the CDR3: TGTGCCAGCAGGGCTAAAGGGAATATAGCGAACACTGAAGCTTTCTTT.